This T cell receptor beta chain was identified during a study of T cell repertoires in cytomegalovirus infection. Study context: Indicated by public TCR beta signatures were CMV infection and matching HLA type.

The CDR3 runs to 17 residues. The V end lost 0 bases, the J end lost 7 bases, and 16 bases lay between the germline ends. Per germline, CDR1 LNHNV and CDR2 YYDKDF (reference sequence). Via MiXCR, TCRdb re-called the reads, giving one row per CDR3 protein. The sample yields around 270,000 distinct CDR3 sequences, 9.1% seen once. This clonotype came up many times. Its antigen is currently unknown. General study results and limits: Totalled public TCR beta family frequency picked out people who carried CMV plus the relevant HLA. The response measured ex vivo was dominated by TCR beta clonotypes (HLA-C-restricted and CMV-specific).

The V call is TRBV15, the J call TRBJ1-6; D may be TRBD1 (6 bases). Sequences were obtained from PBMCs. The clonotype was recovered from a human donor in good health (CMV status not recorded). Some clones in this sample may be carry-over from other donors' samples. CDR3 loop: CATSREGSARGNSPLHF. The CDR3 DNA reads as TGTGCCACCAGCAGAGAAGGTTCCGCCAGGGGCAATTCACCCCTCCACTTT.